This entry describes one T cell receptor beta chain. Its antigen is unidentified. The sample belongs to a study of cytomegalovirus exposure and HLA in healthy donors. Findings and limits, study-wide: Most sequenced TCRs were rare (though some public TCRs occurred in many donors).

This CDR3 region has 16 residues. Germline lookup yields CDR1 SGHRS and CDR2 YFSETQ. V shed 2 bases, J shed 7 bases, and the junction held 10 bases outside the gene matches. Use of 60 Vbeta and 13 Jbeta primers characterized the PCR. TCRdb's table, derived via immunoSEQ multiplex PCR, lists solely in-frame clones and lacks some. The sample carries 150,000 to 180,000 clones, under 85% recorded once. This TCR was sampled from a man younger than 35 in good health and CMV-seronegative. The rearrangement uses TRBV5-1 and TRBJ1-5; 9 bases line up with TRBD1. Material for sequencing was PBMCs. CDR3 loop: CASSFGDRASRQPQHF. CDR3 coding DNA: TGCGCCAGCAGCTTTGGGGACAGGGCCTCTAGGCAGCCCCAGCATTTT. The full variable domain, its missing parts supplied by reference TRBV5-1 and TRBJ1-5, is KAGVTQTPRYLIKTRGQQVTLSCSPISGHRSVSWYQQTPGQGLQFLFEYFSETQRNKGNFPGRFSGRQFSNSRSEMNVSTLELGDSALYLCASSFGDRASRQPQHFGDGTRLSIL.